These 2 T cell receptor beta chains share one sample of origin, sequenced in a study of cytomegalovirus exposure and HLA in healthy donors. This table comes from immunoSEQ multiplex PCR, and its TCRdb copy is limited to in-frame clones, with some not included. The data contain 150,000 to 200,000 clones, 75% to 95% of them singletons. Sample: PBMCs. All receptors derive from a woman younger than 30 in good health and CMV-seropositive.

V usage is TRBV4-2 and J usage is TRBJ1-2, with D perhaps matching TRBD1 (6 bases). The CDR3 spans 16 residues. Germline assignment: CDR1 LGHNA and CDR2 YNFKEQ. Trimming stripped 2 bases from V and 6 bases from J, with 19 bases between. The CDR3, as DNA: TGTGCCAGCAGCCAAAGCGGACAGCGAGGGTCCGATGGCTACACCTTC. Translation gives CASSQSGQRGSDGYTF.

This chain's CDR3 is CASSAKLGLAVYNEQFF. The CDR3 nucleotides read TGTGCCAGCAGCGCAAAACTGGGACTAGCGGTCTACAATGAGCAGTTCTTC. The rearrangement uses TRBV2 and TRBJ2-1, with 11 bases matching TRBD2. With 6 bases clipped from V and 3 bases from J, the junction kept 10 bases outside the gene matches. This CDR3 is built from 17 residues. The V gene's germline CDR1 is SNHLY and CDR2 FYNNEI.